This paragraph covers one TCR beta chain sequence. Its antigen is currently unknown. One entry per CDR3 protein results from TCRdb running MiXCR on the 5' RACE reads. The table lists some 900,000 distinct CDR3 sequences, roughly an eighth of them singletons, with around 1.6% in the top ten. This entry is derived from a study of identical twins. Study-wide results and limits: Sequences that were beta out-of-frame showed weaker excess twin sharing.

CDR3 length: 14 amino acids. Trimming took 6 bases from V and 3 from J; bases not matched to a gene: 7. The same data also went into a second study, on yellow fever vaccine responses in identical twins.

Material for sequencing was PBMCs. V is TRBV12-3 or TRBV12-4 and J is TRBJ2-7, with TRBD2 matching over 8 bases. The origin of this receptor is a young woman in good health. The CDR3, as DNA: TGTGCCAGCAGACCAAGCGGGAGTCGCTACGAGCAGTACTTC. Encoded protein: CASRPSGSRYEQYF.